The T cell receptor beta chain described here comes from a study of T cell responses to AZD1222 COVID-19 vaccine. Points from the study as a whole: It should be noted that donors were predominantly white British and more often female, and clonal diversity was possibly underestimated. Variant regions that are unmutated are reportedly the target of nearly half of spike-specific TCRs. Seropositive AZD1222 recipients at baseline numbered only 5 to 7. Spike-specific TCR breadth and depth both grew after two AZD1222 doses.

Trimming at V came to 8 bases and at J to 4 bases, leaving 9 bases not matched to a gene. This CDR3 comprises 14 residues. CDR1 and CDR2 from the germline V gene are SNHLY and FYNNEI. This table comes from immunoSEQ multiplex PCR, and its TCRdb copy is limited to in-frame clones, with some not included. This table holds approximately 150,000 clones, approximately 93% found once. Points on this clone: Antigen specificity is unknown.

The sample in question was peripheral blood, obtained after recovery from COVID-19. This clonotype originated in an adult who had recovered from COVID-19. This chain links TRBV2 with TRBJ1-2, with TRBD1 identical over 8 bases. CDR3 sequence: CASPQDRVTYGYTF. DNA of the CDR3: TGTGCCAGCCCTCAGGACAGGGTTACCTATGGCTACACCTTC.